Given below is one T cell receptor beta chain in context. The specificity of this receptor is unknown. There are no base qualities to consult, and no much larger clone falls within one base. The sample originates from a study of blood T cell repertoires in COVID-19 (TCRdb year 2020). As for the study more broadly: Collaborator samples came from the United States, Italy and Spain and covered acute and convalescent phases of COVID-19. The samples were drawn from the first 160 participants of the ongoing ImmuneRACE study and from 950 to 1,500 subjects provided by 6 global collaborators. Subjects who had been exposed to COVID-19, were actively infected with it, or had recovered from it provided the deeply sampled blood TCRbeta repertoires that made up the dataset. Where HLA class I and class II types were available, the types were taken from metadata supplied by the sample provider, not from assay-based typing. Nearly every sample came with metadata listing a de-identified subject ID, COVID-19 status, age in years and sex. The repertoires were released in a freely available public database intended as a resource for research on the immune response to SARS-CoV-2. The material from the prospective study consisted of cDNA or gDNA derived from T cells, B-cell-depleted T cells, or PBMCs. Overall study outcomes, separate from this receptor: How much clinical and demographic metadata was included differed by source and by participant, and the metadata was provided uncurated.

In the prospective study, participants were about 18 to 90 years old, resided in about two dozen geographic areas of the United States, and were enrolled through a virtual design. In the prospective study, cohorts were assigned on the basis of participant-reported clinical history obtained from a screening survey and a study questionnaire. Each participant in the prospective study had whole blood, serum and a nasopharyngeal or oropharyngeal swab collected by mobile phlebotomists. Additional blood draws and questionnaires over an approximately 2-month period could optionally be provided by prospective study participants. Before DNA extraction, prospective study blood samples were shipped either frozen or at room temperature. The germline V end is reduced by 5 bases and the J end by 1 base; junction bases left unmatched: 11. The CDR3 runs 16 amino acids, cysteine and phenylalanine included. The only DNA kept is the CDR3, 48 bases in frame from the first base. In the germline V gene (reference sequence), CDR1 corresponds to MNHEY and CDR2 to SMNVEV.

TCRbeta CDR3 regions were amplified from genomic DNA using the immunoSEQ Assay, a bias-controlled multiplex PCR. Processing in the source paper ran as follows. The number of nucleated cells in each sample was estimated by amplification of reference gene primers within the assay. To quantify the absolute abundance of each unique TCRbeta CDR3 rearrangement, sequence reads were collapsed and filtered. For each sample, productive Simpson clonality was calculated by taking the square root of Simpson's diversity index across productive rearrangements. TCRdb provides this immuneACCESS table in a form limited to in-frame rearrangements. Some clones are lacking; in checked studies, under half of them reflect an unresolved V gene, and why the rest are absent is not known. V and J calls and clone size come straight from that table; D and trimming were deduced from the DNA. The sample contains 300,000 or so clones, just over 85% of them found a single time. The biggest ten clones account for 3.5% to 4.5% of the sample.

Input material: PBMCs or T cells enriched from blood (not recorded which). The sequence was collected from a woman in her thirties or forties with acute COVID-19. The sequence links TRBV27 to TRBJ2-7; TRBD2 agrees with 7 junctional bases. The CDR3 reads as follows: CASSRGDYPMSYEQYF. The nucleotide sequence is TGTGCCAGCAGTAGAGGGGACTACCCCATGTCCTACGAGCAGTACTTC.